Listed here are 12 T cell receptor beta chains from one sample, sequenced in a study of shared clonotypes between healthy human individuals. Measured with immunoSEQ multiplex PCR; TCRdb has only the in-frame clones, and not every one. The table includes fewer than 400,000 clones, around two thirds detected once. The sequencing input was memory CD4+ T cells sorted from blood. Subset specified: CD45RA-negative fraction. Source of these receptors: a man aged 30-40 years in good health.

This clone was detected a few times. The chain uses TRBV28 and TRBJ1-1; D gene unclear. The CDR3 spans 13 residues. From germline, CDR1 is MDHEN and CDR2 SYDVKM. Trimming cost V 4 bases and J 8 bases, with 14 bases left between them. The chain's CDR3 is CASSSYPKPEAFF. CDR3 coding DNA: TGTGCCAGCAGTTCTTACCCAAAACCAGAAGCTTTCTTT.

V usage is TRBV11-1 and J usage is TRBJ2-7, with 7 nucleotides matching TRBD1. Per the germline V gene, CDR1 is SGHAT and CDR2 is FQDESV (reference sequence). The CDR3 covers 15 residues. V trimming: 5 bases; J trimming: 0 bases; junction bases outside the gene matches: 7. This CDR3 reads CASSPQGRSSYEQYF. The CDR3 DNA is TGTGCCAGCAGCCCACAGGGGAGAAGCTCCTACGAGCAGTACTTC.

On this clone: Different DNA sequences within this sample yield the same CDR3. The rearrangement joins TRBV7-9 to TRBJ2-7; no firm D call. This CDR3 is built from 13 residues. Germline V gene lookup returns CDR1 SEHNR and CDR2 FQNEAQ (reference sequence). V gave up 1 base and J gave up 5 bases, with 9 bases separating them. CDR3: CASSLGVGNEQYF. The CDR3 DNA reads as TGTGCCAGCAGCTTAGGCGTAGGAAACGAGCAGTACTTC. Variable domain in full (rest from reference TRBV7-9 and TRBJ2-7): DTGVSQNPRHKITKRGQNVTFRCDPISEHNRLYWYRQTLGQGPEFLTYFQNEAQLEKSRLLSDRFSAERPKGSFSTLEIQRTEQGDSAMYLCASSLGVGNEQYFGPGTRLTVT.

V and J are TRBV28 and TRBJ1-2; D may be TRBD1 (6 bases). V was cut by 4 bases and J by 8 bases, with 14 bases left in between. CDR3 length: 13 amino acids. Germline loops: CDR1 MDHEN, CDR2 SYDVKM. In DNA, the CDR3 is TGTGCCAGCAGTTCGACAGGCAGGTGGGGCTACACCTTC. This sequence encodes CASSSTGRWGYTF.

The chain couples TRBV10-3 to TRBJ2-6; D gene unclear. The CDR3 loop spans 16 amino acids. Germline values: CDR1 ENHRY, CDR2 SYGVKD. The ends were cut back, 7 bases at V and 0 bases at J, with 13 bases in the middle. The CDR3 here is CAINDPVVSGANVLTF. The CDR3 DNA follows: TGTGCCATCAACGACCCCGTGGTCTCTGGGGCCAACGTCCTGACTTTC.

The chain links TRBV28 to TRBJ1-2, with unresolved D. The CDR3 totals 13 residues. V was pared by 9 bases and J by 0 bases, with 11 bases between. Germline CDR1 reads MDHEN; CDR2 reads SYDVKM. The CDR3 reads CASQGPANYGYTF. For the CDR3, the DNA is TGTGCCAGTCAAGGGCCCGCTAACTATGGCTACACCTTC.

This clone has more than one count but fewer than ten. Here the CDR3 reads CASSPRQGAVTEAFF. DNA for the CDR3: TGTGCCAGCAGTCCCAGACAGGGGGCTGTTACTGAAGCTTTCTTT. The J gene is TRBJ1-1, the V gene TRBV27; TRBD1 aligns across 10 bases. The germline V gene has CDR1 MNHEY and CDR2 SMNVEV (reference sequence). The V gene end was trimmed by 5 bases and the J gene end by 5 bases; junction bases not matched to a gene: 8. The CDR3 totals 15 residues.

V is TRBV2 and J is TRBJ1-1, with a weak D call TRBD1 (5 bases). This CDR3 has 13 amino acids. Germline loops: CDR1 SNHLY, CDR2 FYNNEI. V dropped 7 bases and J dropped 1 base, with 10 bases sitting between them. CDR3 nucleotide sequence: TGTGCCAGCAAGGGACTGAGGAACACTGAAGCTTTCTTT. Translating it yields CASKGLRNTEAFF.

This chain links TRBV15 with TRBJ1-1, with D possibly matching TRBD1 (6 bases). CDR3 size: 15 residues. Germline V gene sequence: CDR1 LNHNV, CDR2 YYDKDF (reference sequence). V dropped 3 bases and J dropped 1 base, with 12 bases sitting between them. The CDR3 spells CATSSGGHWNTEAFF. The CDR3 region has the DNA TGTGCCACCAGCAGTGGGGGACACTGGAACACTGAAGCTTTCTTT. The full variable domain, its missing parts supplied by reference TRBV15 and TRBJ1-1, is DAMVIQNPRYQVTQFGKPVTLSCSQTLNHNVMYWYQQKSSQAPKLLFHYYDKDFNNEADTPDNFQSRRPNTSFCFLDIRSPGLGDTAMYLCATSSGGHWNTEAFFGQGTRLTVV.

The chain couples TRBV4-1 to TRBJ2-6; 7 bases agree with TRBD2. Germline-derived CDR1 and CDR2 are MGHRA and YSYEKL. Losses at the gene ends were 4 bases for V and 4 bases for J; bases not matched to a gene: 13. The CDR3 covers 18 residues. The CDR3 region is CASSRQMEGLTGANVLTF. The DNA for the CDR3 is TGCGCCAGCAGCCGCCAGATGGAGGGACTAACGGGGGCCAACGTCCTGACTTTC.

This clone was detected a few times. The rearrangement joins TRBV5-6 to TRBJ2-2, with 8 bases that match TRBD1. The CDR3 runs to 16 residues. With 4 bases clipped from V and 0 bases from J, the junction kept 5 bases outside the gene matches. Germline CDR1 SGHDT, CDR2 YYEEEE. The CDR3 protein is CASSPLGQANTGELFF. The CDR3 DNA reads as TGTGCCAGCAGCCCACTGGGACAGGCGAACACCGGGGAGCTGTTTTTT.

V usage is TRBV29-1 and J usage is TRBJ2-7; weak D call: TRBD2 (6 bases). The CDR3 extends over 13 amino acids. Germline V lookup: CDR1 SQVTM, CDR2 ANQGSEA. The V end was cut by 4 bases, the J end by 5 bases, with 15 bases between. As DNA, the CDR3 is TGCAGCGTTGTTATTCCAGGGAGGAACGAGCAGTACTTC. This encodes CSVVIPGRNEQYF.